These 21 T cell receptor beta chains originate from one sample sequenced in a study of T-cell memory formation after mild COVID-19. Each CDR3 protein is one row after TCRdb ran MiXCR on the 5' RACE reads. The data contain approximately 400,000 distinct CDR3 sequences, roughly a quarter of them singletons. The sample consisted of PBMCs or a T cell subset sorted from them (not recorded which). Receptors were obtained from an adult woman who had mild COVID-19 (a few samples of this study predate the infection). Cell type and time point are not known.

This clonotype was seen only a few times. The chain combines TRBV7-9 with TRBJ1-1; a weak D match, TRBD1 (5 bases). CDR1 is SEHNR, CDR2 FQNEAQ, per germline (reference sequence). The length of the CDR3 is 17 residues. The ends were cut back, 6 bases at V and 3 bases at J, with 23 bases in the middle. In nucleotides, the CDR3 is TGTGCCAGCAGGGATCCGCCAGGGAAAAGTAAGGACACTGAAGCTTTCTTT. Translating it yields CASRDPPGKSKDTEAFF.

This clonotype has only a few counts. The chain uses TRBV5-1 and TRBJ2-6, with D unresolved. The germline V gene has CDR1 SGHRS and CDR2 YFSETQ. The CDR3 runs 15 residues. Between the trimmed V and J ends, which lost 3 bases and 0 bases, there was a span of 7 bases. CDR3 region: CASSYPVSGANVLTF. The CDR3 DNA reads TGCGCCAGCAGCTACCCGGTCTCTGGGGCCAACGTCCTGACTTTC.

Sample share makes this clonotype medium-sized. This sequence joins TRBV4-1 and TRBJ2-5, with 15 nucleotides matching TRBD2. This CDR3 region has 17 residues. Germline-derived CDR1 and CDR2 are MGHRA and YSYEKL. Trimming removed 5 bases from V and 5 bases from J; junction bases left unmatched: 9. The CDR3 is CASSSTRTSGGAETQYF. CDR3 coding DNA: TGCGCCAGCAGCTCGACGCGGACTAGCGGGGGGGCCGAGACCCAGTACTTC.

V gene TRBV4-3 combines with J gene TRBJ1-2; maybe TRBD1 (5 bases). The CDR3 contains 15 residues. Deletions cut 0 bases from V and 1 base from J, with 9 bases between. CDR1 and CDR2 from the germline V gene are LGHNA and YSLEER. The CDR3 DNA sequence: TGCGCCAGCAGCCAAGATGGCAGGGATAACTATGGCTACACCTTC. It codes for CASSQDGRDNYGYTF.

The J gene is TRBJ2-5, the V gene TRBV20-1, with D unclear. This CDR3 has 12 amino acids. Trimming stripped 2 bases from V and 3 bases from J, with 7 bases between. Germline V CDR1 and CDR2: DFQATT, SNEGSKA (reference sequence). CDR3 residues: CSARISKETQYF. In DNA form, the CDR3 reads TGCAGTGCTAGAATTAGCAAAGAGACCCAGTACTTC.

The chain uses TRBV12-3 or TRBV12-4 and TRBJ1-2; 9 bases align to TRBD1. Germline trimming cut 4 bases from V and 8 bases from J; bases unmatched to any gene: 8. The CDR3 has 14 amino acids. CDR3 sequence (DNA): TGTGCCAGCAGTTGGACAGGGGTCCCTCCGGGCTACACCTTC. Translation: CASSWTGVPPGYTF.

This chain joins TRBV29-1 and TRBJ1-1; unclear D gene. Trimming cost V 1 base and J 6 bases, with 12 bases left between them. Germline V CDR1 and CDR2: SQVTM, ANQGSEA. The CDR3 is 13 residues long. CDR3 amino acids: CSVEGGREAEAFF. DNA for the CDR3: TGCAGCGTTGAAGGAGGGAGGGAAGCTGAAGCTTTCTTT. The whole variable domain, remainder taken from reference TRBV29-1 and TRBJ1-1, is SAVISQKPSRDICQRGTSLTIQCQVDSQVTMMFWYRQQPGQSLTLIATANQGSEATYESGFVIDKFPISRPNLTFSTLTVSNMSPEDSSIYLCSVEGGREAEAFFGQGTRLTVV.

This clonotype has just a few counts. The V call is TRBV29-1, the J call TRBJ2-1; D gene unclear. The CDR3 is 11 residues long. V lost 3 bases, J lost 4 bases, and 4 bases lay in between. CDR1 SQVTM and CDR2 ANQGSEA come from the germline V gene. The CDR3 DNA is TGCAGCGTTGAGGTATACAATGAGCAGTTCTTC. Its translation: CSVEVYNEQFF.

The rearrangement joins TRBV5-1 to TRBJ2-1; 10 nucleotides align to TRBD2. Germline V CDR1 and CDR2: SGHRS, YFSETQ. There are 19 residues in the CDR3. V was pared by 4 bases and J by 0 bases, with 13 bases of the junction left unmatched. CDR3 bases: TGCGCCAGCAGCCCCCCCGGACTAGCGGCCAGGAGCTCCTACAATGAGCAGTTCTTC. It translates to CASSPPGLAARSSYNEQFF.

This clonotype was counted a few times. The rearrangement uses TRBV11-2 and TRBJ2-3; 13 bases map to TRBD2. The V and J ends lost 5 bases and 6 bases, in that order; junction bases with no gene match: 5. The CDR3 is 15 amino acids. Germline CDR1 SGHAT, CDR2 FQNNGV. For the CDR3, the DNA is TGTGCCAGCAGCCAAGGGACTAGCGGGGCTGATACGCAGTATTTT. Residues: CASSQGTSGADTQYF.

The genes are TRBV21-1 and TRBJ1-1; TRBD1, the table's D call, was not compared with the DNA. TRBV21-1 is described as a pseudogene. The CDR3 covers 15 residues. CDR3 amino acids: CASSKGDRANTEAFF. For the CDR3, the DNA is TGTGCCAGCAGCAAAGGGGACAGGGCGAACACTGAAGCTTTCTTT.

A few counts support this clonotype. The V gene is TRBV30, the J gene TRBJ2-7, with D unclear. The CDR3 runs to 13 residues. Germline V lookup: CDR1 GTSNPN, CDR2 SVGIG (reference sequence). V lost 4 bases to trimming and J lost 0 bases, with 10 bases between them. CDR3 nucleotide sequence: TGTGCCTGGAAGGACCGTAACTCCTACGAGCAGTACTTC. Residues: CAWKDRNSYEQYF.

The rearrangement links TRBV11-3 to TRBJ2-7; tentative D call: TRBD1 (6 bases). Germline CDR1 is SGHNT and CDR2 is YENEEA. Between the trimmed V and J ends, which lost 4 bases and 2 bases, there was a span of 21 bases. This CDR3 has 17 residues. Here the CDR3 DNA reads TGTGCCAGCAGCTCCCGCGGGTGGCAGGGGACCCCCTACGAGCAGTACTTC. Translated, it gives CASSSRGWQGTPYEQYF.

The V and J genes are TRBV29-1 and TRBJ2-7; 7 positions agree with TRBD2. V dropped 2 bases and J dropped 3; count of bases not matched to a gene: 7. This CDR3 has 14 residues. Germline-derived CDR1 and CDR2 are SQVTM and ANQGSEA. The CDR3 reads CSVELGTGGYEQYF. In DNA, the CDR3 is TGCAGCGTTGAACTTGGGACGGGGGGCTACGAGCAGTACTTC.

The CDR3 protein is CASSHWAGLNQPQHF. DNA for the CDR3: TGTGCCAGTAGTCACTGGGCAGGGCTCAATCAGCCCCAGCATTTT. The chain recombines TRBV19 with TRBJ1-5; possible D gene TRBD1, 5 bases. The CDR3 length is 15 residues. Germline loops: CDR1 LNHDA, CDR2 SQIVND (reference sequence). V gave up 5 bases and J gave up 3 bases, with 14 bases separating them.

This clonotype turned up a few times. V is TRBV18 and J is TRBJ1-1; 8 bases match TRBD1. J lost 11 bases, V lost 3 bases, and 14 bases had no gene match. CDR3 length: 15 amino acids. Germline V lookup: CDR1 KGHSH, CDR2 LQKENI. The CDR3 here is CASSPRQGTARRAFF. The CDR3 bases are TGTGCCAGCTCACCTAGACAGGGGACGGCCCGGCGTGCTTTCTTT.

The chain is built from TRBV29-1 and TRBJ2-3, with 8 bases fitting TRBD1. Germline V gene data show CDR1 as SQVTM and CDR2 as ANQGSEA. Germline trimming cut 3 bases from V and 14 bases from J; bases unmatched to any gene: 10. This CDR3 spans 12 amino acids. The CDR3 sequence is CSVERGQGGLYF. Here the CDR3 DNA reads TGCAGCGTTGAGCGAGGACAGGGTGGTCTGTATTTT.

This rearrangement joins TRBV6-6 to TRBJ1-5, with D unclear. The V and J ends lost 6 bases and 4 bases respectively, with 16 bases between them. In germline, CDR1 is MNHNY, CDR2 SVGAGI (reference sequence). This CDR3 has 15 residues. The CDR3 nucleotides are TGTGCCAGCAGATACAGCGTTTTAGGGAATCAGCCCCAGCATTTT. It yields the protein CASRYSVLGNQPQHF.

This clonotype was detected once. The V and J genes are TRBV12-3 or TRBV12-4 and TRBJ1-2; no firm D call. This CDR3 has 14 amino acids. Deletions cut 5 bases from V and 2 bases from J, with 12 bases between. CDR3 loop: CASSEGSGNYGYTF. CDR3 bases: TGTGCCAGCAGTGAGGGAAGCGGAAACTATGGCTACACCTTC.

The chain is built from TRBV24-1 and TRBJ2-1; D is perhaps TRBD1 (5 bases). Trimming shortened V by 6 bases and J by 2 bases, and 7 bases separated the two germline ends. Germline V lookup: CDR1 KGHDR, CDR2 SFDVKD. The CDR3 sequence is 13 residues long. The CDR3 region has the DNA TGTGCCACCAGTCAGGGTACCTACAATGAGCAGTTCTTC. This translates into CATSQGTYNEQFF.

The rearrangement joins TRBV12-3 or TRBV12-4 to TRBJ1-1; D is possibly TRBD1 (5 bases). V was shortened by 7 bases and J by 2 bases, with 14 bases between the two germline ends. The CDR3 extends over 14 amino acids. The CDR3 here is CASIHRDLNTEAFF. The CDR3 DNA sequence: TGTGCCAGCATTCACCGGGACCTTAACACTGAAGCTTTCTTT.